These 21 T cell receptor beta chains were sequenced from one sample in a study of blood T cell repertoires in COVID-19. Sequencing used immunoSEQ multiplex PCR; TCRdb keeps in-frame clones, though not all of them. The profile shows fewer than 350,000 clones, 86% of them singletons. The sample was PBMCs or T cells enriched from blood (not recorded which). Source of these receptors: a woman between 40 and 50 years old with acute COVID-19.

The count of this clone is one. CDR3 in DNA: TGTGCCAGCAGCTTAGATCTTCTGGGACAGGGGGTCGCGCCCCAGCATTTT. Translated, it gives CASSLDLLGQGVAPQHF. This chain links TRBV11-2 with TRBJ1-5; 11 bases align to TRBD1. CDR1 is SGHAT, CDR2 FQNNGV, per germline. V lost 0 bases, J lost 9 bases, and 10 bases stayed unmatched. The CDR3 sequence is 17 residues long.

The chain joins TRBV6-2 or TRBV6-3 to TRBJ1-1; D uncertain. This CDR3 contains 13 residues. V dropped 4 bases and J dropped 6 bases, with 12 bases sitting between them. Germline-derived CDR1 and CDR2 are MNHEY and SVGEGT. DNA of the CDR3: TGTGCCAGCAGTTCAATAGAATTGTCTGAAGCTTTCTTT. As protein: CASSSIELSEAFF.

For this clone: Since a much larger clone is just one base distant, this may be a read error. This chain joins TRBV7-9 and TRBJ1-1, with a possible D match to TRBD1 (5 bases). CDR1 is SEHNR, CDR2 FQNEAQ, per germline (reference sequence). The CDR3 runs 13 residues. The germline V and J ends were trimmed by 6 bases and 2 bases, with 10 bases remaining between them. The CDR3, as DNA: TGTGCCAGCAGGATAGACAGTAACACTGAAGCTTTCTTT. Translation: CASRIDSNTEAFF.

This chain links TRBV7-2 with TRBJ2-5; 10 bases are a match to TRBD1. V was clipped by 4 bases and J by 5 bases; unmatched bases: 7. Germline assignment: CDR1 SGHTA and CDR2 FQGNSA. The CDR3 consists of 15 residues. CDR3 protein: CASSSLDRGLETQYF. Here the CDR3 DNA reads TGTGCCAGCAGCTCCTTAGACAGGGGGCTGGAGACCCAGTACTTC.

V gene TRBV6-5 combines with J gene TRBJ2-1; tentative D call: TRBD1 (5 bases). Germline lookup yields CDR1 MNHEY and CDR2 SVGAGI. The CDR3 is made up of 13 amino acids. The ends were cut back, 3 bases at V and 12 bases at J, with 15 bases in the middle. CDR3 DNA: TGTGCCAGCAGTTATAGGTTGGGGCATGGGCAGTTCTTC. This codes for CASSYRLGHGQFF.

Here the CDR3 DNA reads TGTGCCAGTAGTATCGGCAGGCTGAACTTAGCCAAAAACATTCAGTACTTC. Residues: CASSIGRLNLAKNIQYF. The rearrangement links TRBV19 to TRBJ2-4; no clear D. CDR3 length: 17 residues. Trimming pared 3 bases from V and 0 bases from J, leaving 15 bases between. The germline CDR1 and CDR2 sequences are LNHDA and SQIVND (reference sequence).

The CDR3 region is CASSYLQDTQYF. The CDR3, as DNA: TGTGCCAGCAGCTACCTTCAGGATACGCAGTATTTT. This chain links TRBV7-9 with TRBJ2-3, with D hard to call. Trimming removed 4 bases from V and 6 bases from J, with 8 bases in between. The CDR3 runs 12 residues. Germline V gene lookup returns CDR1 SEHNR and CDR2 FQNEAQ (reference sequence).

The chain joins TRBV14 to TRBJ2-4, with TRBD2 matching 12 bases. Germline V lookup: CDR1 SGHDN, CDR2 FVKESK. This CDR3 has 19 amino acids. J lost 12 bases, V lost 1 base, and 19 bases had no gene match. CDR3 loop: CASSQVRRLAGGRGVGQYF. The CDR3 DNA reads as TGTGCCAGCAGCCAAGTGCGGCGGCTAGCGGGAGGGCGGGGGGTAGGTCAGTACTTC.

V gene TRBV7-2 combines with J gene TRBJ1-4; 9 nucleotides match TRBD1. Germline lookup yields CDR1 SGHTA and CDR2 FQGNSA. The J segment lost 4 bases and the V segment lost 5 bases, leaving 8 bases of the junction unmatched. This CDR3 region has 16 residues. The CDR3 here is CASSREGTGYNEKLFF. The CDR3 DNA reads as TGTGCCAGCAGCCGCGAAGGGACAGGGTATAATGAAAAACTGTTTTTT.

The chain couples TRBV27 to TRBJ1-2; D call uncertain. CDR3 length equals 15 residues. Trimming stripped 8 bases from V and 0 bases from J, with 16 bases between. The V gene's germline CDR1 is MNHEY and CDR2 SMNVEV (reference sequence). The chain's CDR3 is CASSNIPETNYGYTF. CDR3 coding DNA: TGTGCCAGCTCAAATATTCCCGAGACTAACTATGGCTACACCTTC.

This chain connects TRBV4-3 to TRBJ1-1, with a possible D match to TRBD1 (6 bases). Germline V lookup: CDR1 LGHNA, CDR2 YSLEER. V was trimmed by 1 base and J by 0 bases, leaving 18 bases between them. This CDR3 spans 18 amino acids. CDR3: CASSQGRTALPMNTEAFF. In nucleotides, the CDR3 is TGCGCCAGCAGCCAAGGTAGGACAGCGCTTCCTATGAACACTGAAGCTTTCTTT.

The chain carries TRBV29-1 and TRBJ1-1; D is possibly TRBD1 (6 bases). CDR3 length: 12 residues. V lost 7 bases and J lost 1, with 10 bases in between. Germline V gene sequence: CDR1 SQVTM, CDR2 ANQGSEA. CDR3 sequence (DNA): TGCAGCGCCGGACAGTCGAACACTGAAGCTTTCTTT. Translating gives CSAGQSNTEAFF.

V gene TRBV7-9 combines with J gene TRBJ2-2; tentative D call: TRBD2 (6 bases). This CDR3 has 13 amino acids. The V gene's germline CDR1 is SEHNR and CDR2 FQNEAQ (reference sequence). The V end was cut by 6 bases, the J end by 6 bases, with 11 bases between. For the CDR3, the DNA is TGTGCCAGCAGGCCAACTAGCCCCGGGGAGCTGTTTTTT. This translates into CASRPTSPGELFF.

The CDR3 loop reads CASSFTSGSVNEQFF. CDR3 DNA: TGCGCCAGCAGCTTCACTAGCGGGAGTGTGAATGAGCAGTTCTTC. This sequence joins TRBV5-1 and TRBJ2-1; 11 bases fit TRBD2. The CDR3 totals 15 residues. CDR1 SGHRS and CDR2 YFSETQ come from the germline V gene. Trimming took 2 bases from V and 7 from J; bases not matched to a gene: 5.

The rearrangement joins TRBV5-1 to TRBJ1-5; D is uncertain. This CDR3 has 13 amino acids. The germline V and J ends were trimmed by 4 bases and 4 bases, with 9 bases remaining between them. Germline V CDR1 and CDR2: SGHRS, YFSETQ. The CDR3 region has the DNA TGCGCCAGCAGCCCTGAGGGTAATCAGCCCCAGCATTTT. Protein: CASSPEGNQPQHF. The entire variable domain, with the rest obtained from reference TRBV5-1 and TRBJ1-5, is as follows: KAGVTQTPRYLIKTRGQQVTLSCSPISGHRSVSWYQQTPGQGLQFLFEYFSETQRNKGNFPGRFSGRQFSNSRSEMNVSTLELGDSALYLCASSPEGNQPQHFGDGTRLSIL.

The chain employs TRBV12-3 or TRBV12-4 and TRBJ1-2; D unresolved. This CDR3 has 13 amino acids. The V and J ends lost 6 bases and 2 bases respectively, with 10 bases between them. The CDR3 sequence is CASSELVNYGYTF. CDR3 DNA: TGTGCCAGCAGCGAACTGGTAAACTATGGCTACACCTTC.

This chain links TRBV6-5 with TRBJ1-1; 8 bases agree with TRBD1. J gave up 2 bases and V 10 bases, and 12 bases lay outside the gene matches. Germline V lookup: CDR1 MNHEY, CDR2 SVGAGI. The CDR3 has 15 residues. The CDR3, as DNA: TGTGCCACCAGAGGCTTGACAGGGGCCAACACTGAAGCTTTCTTT. Its protein product is CATRGLTGANTEAFF.

This clone appeared a few times. The chain carries TRBV19 and TRBJ1-4, with 9 bases fitting TRBD1. V dropped 5 bases and J dropped 8; count of bases not matched to a gene: 6. The CDR3 spans 14 residues. CDR1 is LNHDA and CDR2 is SQIVND in the germline V gene (reference sequence). As DNA, the CDR3 is TGTGCCAGTAGTCCACAGGGGGCGCGGGAAAAACTGTTTTTT. It specifies CASSPQGAREKLFF.

V gene TRBV9 combines with J gene TRBJ2-5; tentatively, D is TRBD2 (5 bases). V was cut by 3 bases and J by 4 bases, with 19 bases left in between. The CDR3 spans 16 residues. Looked up from germline, CDR1 is SGDLS and CDR2 is YYNGEE. CDR3 nucleotide sequence: TGTGCCAGCAGCGCCGGGTCCAGAGGGATCGGAGAGACCCAGTACTTC. Protein sequence: CASSAGSRGIGETQYF. Full variable domain (rest looked up from reference TRBV9 and TRBJ2-5): DSGVTQTPKHLITATGQRVTLRCSPRSGDLSVYWYQQSLDQGLQFLIQYYNGEERAKGNILERFSAQQFPDLHSELNLSSLELGDSALYFCASSAGSRGIGETQYFGPGTRLLVL.

The rearrangement links TRBV27 to TRBJ2-3; 9 bases are shared with TRBD1. The CDR3 has 15 residues. The germline gives CDR1 MNHEY, CDR2 SMNVEV (reference sequence). The V gene end was trimmed by 4 bases and the J gene end by 5 bases; junction bases not matched to a gene: 7. The DNA of the CDR3 is TGTGCCAGCAGTTCAGCCGGGACAGGGCAAGATACGCAGTATTTT. Encoded protein: CASSSAGTGQDTQYF.

CDR3 amino acids: CASSEAESASYEQYF. The CDR3 DNA sequence: TGTGCCAGTAGTGAAGCCGAATCCGCTTCCTACGAGCAGTACTTC. This sequence joins TRBV19 and TRBJ2-7; no definite D call. Germline CDR1 LNHDA, CDR2 SQIVND (reference sequence). The CDR3 runs to 15 residues. Trimming shortened V by 5 bases and J by 1 base, and 15 bases separated the two germline ends.